Following are 9 T cell receptor beta chains from one sample sequenced in a study of cytomegalovirus exposure and HLA in healthy donors. PCR used 60 Vbeta primers and 13 Jbeta primers. Assay used: immunoSEQ multiplex PCR; TCRdb lists only in-frame clones, some missing. The sample shows around 100,000 clones, around three quarters of them seen only once. Sample: PBMCs. Every receptor here comes from a female donor in good health and CMV-seropositive.

V gene TRBV11-3 combines with J gene TRBJ2-1; maybe TRBD1 (6 bases). V lost 2 bases and J lost 4, with 15 bases in between. Germline assignment: CDR1 SGHNT and CDR2 YENEEA. This CDR3 contains 16 residues. The CDR3 loop reads CASSLRGIGGYNEQFF. The CDR3 DNA sequence: TGTGCCAGCAGCTTAAGGGGGATTGGGGGATACAATGAGCAGTTCTTC.

CDR3: CASRRGVGSNQPQHF. In DNA form, the CDR3 reads TGTGCCAGCAGGCGGGGTGTCGGGAGCAATCAGCCCCAGCATTTT. V usage is TRBV2 and J usage is TRBJ1-5; D unclear. The CDR3 is 15 amino acids. CDR1 and CDR2 from the germline V gene are SNHLY and FYNNEI. Trimming removed 6 bases at V and 1 base at J, with 13 bases between.

This chain uses TRBV2 with TRBJ2-3, with 8 bases identical to TRBD1. Unmatched junction bases numbered 9, after V lost 2 bases and J lost 2 bases. This CDR3 is built from 17 residues. CDR1 is SNHLY, CDR2 FYNNEI, per germline. CDR3 in DNA: TGTGCCAGCAGTGAACAGGGGGCTGGGACCAACACAGATACGCAGTATTTT. It yields the protein CASSEQGAGTNTDTQYF.

In the case of this clone: Because the CDR3 is missing its conserved closing phenylalanine or tryptophan, this is likely a read error. The chain is built from TRBV9 and TRBJ1-2; maybe TRBD1 (6 bases). The CDR3 has 15 residues. The V and J ends lost 3 bases and 1 base respectively, with 13 bases between them. Per germline, CDR1 SGDLS and CDR2 YYNGEE. CDR3 protein: CASSARQANNYGYTL. The CDR3, as DNA: TGTGCCAGCAGCGCGAGACAGGCGAATAACTATGGCTACACCCTC.

The V and J genes are TRBV29-1 and TRBJ2-1, with TRBD1 matching 9 bases. V lost 0 bases, J lost 9 bases, and 9 bases stayed unmatched. Germline-derived CDR1 and CDR2 are SQVTM and ANQGSEA. The length of the CDR3 is 15 residues. CDR3 region: CSVEEPGQGIGEQFF. CDR3 nucleotide sequence: TGCAGCGTTGAAGAACCGGGACAGGGTATTGGTGAGCAGTTCTTC.

The chain carries TRBV18 and TRBJ2-7; 7 nucleotides align to TRBD1. Germline-derived CDR1 and CDR2 are KGHSH and LQKENI. V lost 5 bases and J lost 6; bases outside the gene matches: 10. There are 14 residues in the CDR3. In DNA, the CDR3 is TGTGCCAGCTCAGGAGCAGCACAGGGGAGCGAGCAGTACTTC. Translation gives CASSGAAQGSEQYF.

The gene calls are TRBV7-2 and TRBJ1-6, with 8 bases lining up with TRBD1. The V gene's germline CDR1 is SGHTA and CDR2 FQGNSA. CDR3 length equals 15 residues. V was clipped by 3 bases and J by 7 bases; unmatched bases: 5. CDR3 coding DNA: TGTGCCAGCAGCTTCCGGACAGGGAGGAATTCACCCCTCCACTTT. This translates into CASSFRTGRNSPLHF.

J is TRBJ2-7 and V is TRBV30, with D tentatively TRBD1 (5 bases). V was pared by 1 base and J by 3 bases, with 19 bases between. Germline CDR1 GTSNPN, CDR2 SVGIG (reference sequence). The CDR3 covers 16 residues. DNA of the CDR3: TGTGCCTGGAGTGCTGTCTGGTTACAGGACAACTACGAGCAGTACTTC. This gives the protein CAWSAVWLQDNYEQYF.

This chain joins TRBV5-1 and TRBJ2-3; 7 positions match TRBD2. J gave up 0 bases and V 2 bases, and 3 bases lay outside the gene matches. Germline V CDR1 and CDR2: SGHRS, YFSETQ. CDR3 length: 15 amino acids. The DNA of the CDR3 is TGCGCCAGCAGCTTTTTGCGGGGGAGCACAGATACGCAGTATTTT. Its protein is CASSFLRGSTDTQYF.